This T cell receptor beta chain was found in a study of control samples from healthy donors and cancer patients. Repertoires were generated with immunoSEQ multiplex PCR, while TCRdb's copy carries only in-frame clones and drops some. The sample contains 90,000 to 100,000 clones, about nine tenths of which appear only once. Trimming took 6 bases from V and 0 from J, leaving 14 bases between them. CDR3 length: 15 residues. The germline V gene encodes CDR1 MNHEY and CDR2 SMNVEV (reference sequence). The V and J genes are TRBV27 and TRBJ1-1; D is perhaps TRBD1 (5 bases). The receptor comes from a woman younger than 30 in good health. The source material was blood. The DNA of the CDR3 is TGTGCCAGCAGCTCGCCGAGGACAATGAACACTGAAGCTTTCTTT. The encoded protein is CASSSPRTMNTEAFF.